The next 20 T cell receptor beta chains were all read from a single sample in a study of blood T cells in healthy people across ages. The authors ran a second PCR of roughly 6 to 12 cycles using a sample-barcoded 5' primer and a J-beta primer mix. TCRdb itself ran the 5' RACE reads through MiXCR, one entry per CDR3 protein. The sample contains about 680,000 distinct CDR3 sequences, around 49% of which appear only once. Sequencing input: blood. These receptors came from a woman aged 60-75 years in good health.

This clonotype was picked up a small number of times. The rearrangement uses TRBV29-1 and TRBJ1-2; 9 bases align to TRBD1. V lost 4 bases, J lost 6 bases, and 15 bases stayed unmatched. Germline values: CDR1 SQVTM, CDR2 ANQGSEA. The CDR3 covers 16 residues. CDR3 DNA: TGCAGCGTTGCGGGCACCCCAAAGACAGGGGGAAATGGCTACACCTTC. Amino acids: CSVAGTPKTGGNGYTF.

V is TRBV28 and J is TRBJ2-5; the D is unclear. Germline-derived CDR1 and CDR2 are MDHEN and SYDVKM. With 7 bases removed from V and 0 bases from J, the gap between germline ends came to 15 bases. The CDR3 spans 15 residues. DNA for the CDR3: TGTGCCAGCAAGGGTCGACTCCCGTACCAAGAGACCCAGTACTTC. Encoded protein: CASKGRLPYQETQYF. Full variable domain (remainder filled in from reference TRBV28 and TRBJ2-5): DVKVTQSSRYLVKRTGEKVFLECVQDMDHENMFWYRQDPGLGLRLIYFSYDVKMKEKGDIPEGYSVSREKKERFSLILESASTNQTSMYLCASKGRLPYQETQYFGPGTRLLVL.

The chain is built from TRBV10-3 and TRBJ2-5, with TRBD1 matching over 7 bases. This CDR3 region has 14 residues. The J segment lost 11 bases and the V segment lost 0 bases, leaving 9 bases of the junction unmatched. Germline assignment: CDR1 ENHRY and CDR2 SYGVKD. CDR3: CAISESVGTDEQYF. The CDR3 bases are TGTGCCATCAGTGAGTCTGTGGGGACAGATGAGCAGTACTTC.

The rearrangement joins TRBV27 to TRBJ2-7, with D perhaps matching TRBD2 (6 bases). Trimming shortened V by 4 bases and J by 6 bases, and 16 bases separated the two germline ends. CDR3 size: 14 residues. Germline lookup yields CDR1 MNHEY and CDR2 SMNVEV (reference sequence). Written as DNA, the CDR3 is TGTGCCAGCAGTTCGCGGGGACGTCAATCCGAGCAGTACTTC. Encoded protein: CASSSRGRQSEQYF.

As DNA, the CDR3 is TGTGCCAGCAGCCCCCTGTCGATCCCGGCCCCTTCTGGGGCCAACGTCCTGACTTTC. Translated: CASSPLSIPAPSGANVLTF. The chain is built from TRBV7-8 and TRBJ2-6; D is ambiguous. Trimming pared 5 bases from V and 1 base from J, leaving 21 bases between. Germline CDR1 is SGHVS and CDR2 is FQNEAQ. The length of the CDR3 is 19 residues.

The chain combines TRBV24-1 with TRBJ2-1; D tentatively fits TRBD1 or TRBD2 (5 bases each). The CDR3 contains 15 residues. Germline CDR1 and CDR2: KGHDR and SFDVKD. Trimming left V 3 bases short and J 0 bases short, with 8 bases between. The CDR3 DNA is TGTGCCACCAGTGATCAAGGGACCTCCTACAATGAGCAGTTCTTC. Amino acid sequence: CATSDQGTSYNEQFF.

This clonotype was seen only a few times. This chain joins TRBV20-1 and TRBJ2-4; 8 nucleotides align to TRBD2. Germline lookup yields CDR1 DFQATT and CDR2 SNEGSKA (reference sequence). The CDR3 extends over 13 amino acids. V lost 5 bases to trimming and J lost 13 bases; unmatched junction nucleotides: 13. Here the CDR3 DNA reads TGCAGTGCTTGGGCCGGGGGGGTTGAAGAGCAGTACTTC. This codes for CSAWAGGVEEQYF.

The chain combines TRBV28 with TRBJ2-7; tentatively, D is TRBD1 (6 bases). Germline CDR1 is MDHEN and CDR2 is SYDVKM. The CDR3 has 15 residues. The ends were cut back, 4 bases at V and 4 bases at J, with 17 bases in the middle. CDR3 amino acids: CASSSPDRTRYEQYF. The DNA for the CDR3 is TGTGCCAGCAGTTCCCCCGACAGGACCCGTTACGAGCAGTACTTC. The whole variable domain, remainder taken from reference TRBV28 and TRBJ2-7, is DVKVTQSSRYLVKRTGEKVFLECVQDMDHENMFWYRQDPGLGLRLIYFSYDVKMKEKGDIPEGYSVSREKKERFSLILESASTNQTSMYLCASSSPDRTRYEQYFGPGTRLTVT.

The chain has TRBV29-1 and TRBJ1-1; D possibly corresponds to TRBD1 (5 bases). The CDR3 totals 13 residues. CDR1 and CDR2 from the germline V gene are SQVTM and ANQGSEA. V lost 3 bases and J lost 2, with 10 bases in between. CDR3 in DNA: TGCAGCGTTGATCGGGGCAGCAACACTGAAGCTTTCTTT. Translating gives CSVDRGSNTEAFF.

The rearrangement links TRBV12-3 or TRBV12-4 to TRBJ2-1, with 7 bases aligning to TRBD1. Trimming removed 5 bases from V and 4 bases from J; junction bases left unmatched: 5. The CDR3 consists of 14 residues. The CDR3 is CASSVRGLYNEQFF. The CDR3 coding sequence is TGTGCCAGCAGTGTGAGGGGGCTTTACAATGAGCAGTTCTTC.

J is TRBJ2-7 and V is TRBV4-3; D possibly corresponds to TRBD1 (6 bases). Germline V CDR1 and CDR2: LGHNA, YSLEER. Trimming pared 0 bases from V and 7 bases from J, leaving 22 bases between. CDR3 length: 17 residues. The chain's CDR3 is CASSQDPRGTGDNEQYF. CDR3 nucleotide sequence: TGCGCCAGCAGCCAAGATCCCAGGGGAACAGGAGACAATGAGCAGTACTTC.

This clonotype has a single count. The CDR3 DNA is TGTGCCAGCAGCCAAGAATTAGGAGCGCCTACCCCGGAGACCCAGTACTTC. It yields the protein CASSQELGAPTPETQYF. The V and J genes are TRBV3-1 and TRBJ2-5; D is unresolved. V was cut by 0 bases and J by 5 bases, with 19 bases left in between. Germline CDR1 reads LGHDT; CDR2 reads YNNKEL (reference sequence). The CDR3 totals 17 residues.

The chain links TRBV3-1 to TRBJ2-4; 12 bases fit TRBD2. The end of the DNA is better explained by TRBJ2-7, so the J call may be wrong. The germline CDR1 and CDR2 sequences are LGHDT and YNNKEL (reference sequence). The CDR3 contains 15 residues. The CDR3 spells CASSQLTSGSGEQYF. CDR3 coding DNA: TGTGCCAGCAGCCAATTGACTAGCGGGAGCGGCGAGCAGTACTTC.

This chain connects TRBV6-5 to TRBJ2-3; tentatively, D is TRBD1 (7 bases). V was clipped by 0 bases and J by 4 bases, with 14 bases between them. CDR1 is MNHEY and CDR2 is SVGAGI in the germline V gene. This CDR3 comprises 16 residues. For the CDR3, the DNA is TGTGCCAGCAGTTACTCCCCCGACAGGGAGGCAGATACGCAGTATTTT. Its protein product is CASSYSPDREADTQYF.

The chain couples TRBV7-2 to TRBJ2-1; 9 positions agree with TRBD1. Germline V lookup: CDR1 SGHTA, CDR2 FQGNSA. This CDR3 comprises 16 residues. The J segment lost 5 bases and the V segment lost 5 bases, leaving 10 bases of the junction unmatched. CDR3 in DNA: TGTGCCAGCAGCCCCAGAGGACAGGGGACTAACAATGAGCAGTTCTTC. Translating gives CASSPRGQGTNNEQFF.

V is TRBV7-2 and J is TRBJ2-7, with a tentative D call TRBD2 (6 bases). V dropped 1 base and J dropped 1 base, with 23 bases sitting between them. The CDR3 is made up of 19 amino acids. Germline CDR1 SGHTA, CDR2 FQGNSA. Here the CDR3 reads CASSLVGRLGRSRSYEQYF. The CDR3 DNA is TGTGCCAGCAGCTTAGTAGGGAGGCTGGGGAGAAGTAGGTCCTACGAGCAGTACTTC.

The CDR3 DNA is TGTGCCAGCAGCTTAGGCGGCAGGGTCTATGGCTACACCTTC. This sequence encodes CASSLGGRVYGYTF. V gene TRBV11-2 combines with J gene TRBJ1-2; a weak D match, TRBD1 (5 bases). The germline V gene has CDR1 SGHAT and CDR2 FQNNGV. Trimming shortened V by 1 base and J by 4 bases, and 10 bases separated the two germline ends. This CDR3 region has 14 residues.

The chain has TRBV6-2 or TRBV6-3 and TRBJ2-1; D is possibly TRBD1 (6 bases). The CDR3 covers 16 residues. Trimming stripped 7 bases from V and 3 bases from J, with 19 bases between. Germline V lookup: CDR1 MNHEY, CDR2 SVGEGT. The CDR3 sequence: CASTSKQGSIYNEQFF. Here the CDR3 DNA reads TGTGCCAGCACCTCTAAACAGGGTTCAATCTACAATGAGCAGTTCTTC.

This chain connects TRBV7-9 to TRBJ2-7; D unclear. The germline V gene encodes CDR1 SEHNR and CDR2 FQNEAQ (reference sequence). The CDR3 spans 16 residues. V lost 5 bases and J lost 0, with 17 bases in between. The CDR3 nucleotides are TGTGCCAGCAGCCCACCCTTTGACGGTAGCTCCTACGAGCAGTACTTC. Translated: CASSPPFDGSSYEQYF.

The V and J genes are TRBV4-3 and TRBJ1-6; D is perhaps TRBD1 (6 bases). Germline V gives CDR1 LGHNA, CDR2 YSLEER. The CDR3 has 16 amino acids. Trimming took off 3 bases at V and 3 bases at J, with 12 bases between the two ends. This CDR3 is CASSQLWGLYNSPLHF. In DNA, the CDR3 is TGCGCCAGCAGCCAGCTTTGGGGGCTCTATAATTCACCCCTCCACTTT.